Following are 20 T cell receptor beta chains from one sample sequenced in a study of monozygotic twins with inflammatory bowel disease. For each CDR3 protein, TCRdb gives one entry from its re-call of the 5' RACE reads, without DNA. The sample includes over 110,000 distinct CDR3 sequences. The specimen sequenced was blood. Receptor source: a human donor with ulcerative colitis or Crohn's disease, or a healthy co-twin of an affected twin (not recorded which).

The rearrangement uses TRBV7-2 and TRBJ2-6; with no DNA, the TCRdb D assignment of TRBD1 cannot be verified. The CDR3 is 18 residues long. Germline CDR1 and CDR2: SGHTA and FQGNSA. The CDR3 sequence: CASSLAIPRGSGANVLTF.

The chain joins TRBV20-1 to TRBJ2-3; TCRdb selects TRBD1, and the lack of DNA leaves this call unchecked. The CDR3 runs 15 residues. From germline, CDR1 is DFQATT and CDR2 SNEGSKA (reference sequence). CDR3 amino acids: CSARDTGIYTDTQYF.

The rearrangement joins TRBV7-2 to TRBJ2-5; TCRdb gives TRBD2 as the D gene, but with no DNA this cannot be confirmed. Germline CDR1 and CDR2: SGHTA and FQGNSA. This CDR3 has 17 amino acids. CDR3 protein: CASSLVSSPLRRETQYF.

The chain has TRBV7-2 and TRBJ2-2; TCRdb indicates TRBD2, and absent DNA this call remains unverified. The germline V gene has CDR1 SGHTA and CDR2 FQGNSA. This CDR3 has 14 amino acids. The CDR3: CASSVGLNTGELFF.

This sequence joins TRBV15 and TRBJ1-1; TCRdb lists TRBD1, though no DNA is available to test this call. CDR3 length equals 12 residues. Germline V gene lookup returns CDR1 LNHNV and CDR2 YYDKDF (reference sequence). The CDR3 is CATSRPPLEAFF.

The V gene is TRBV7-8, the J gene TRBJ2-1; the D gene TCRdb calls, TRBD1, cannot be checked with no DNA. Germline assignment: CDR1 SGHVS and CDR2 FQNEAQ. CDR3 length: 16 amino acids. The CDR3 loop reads CASSSTTGGFKDEQFF.

The chain's CDR3 is CASSPRLAGGNNEQFF. V gene TRBV5-1 combines with J gene TRBJ2-1; TCRdb selects TRBD2, and the lack of DNA leaves this call unchecked. Per germline, CDR1 SGHRS and CDR2 YFSETQ. This CDR3 is built from 16 residues.

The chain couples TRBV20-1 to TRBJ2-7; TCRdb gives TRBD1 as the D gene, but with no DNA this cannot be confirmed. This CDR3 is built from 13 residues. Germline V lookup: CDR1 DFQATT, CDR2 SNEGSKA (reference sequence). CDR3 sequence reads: CSARGRQGYEQYF.

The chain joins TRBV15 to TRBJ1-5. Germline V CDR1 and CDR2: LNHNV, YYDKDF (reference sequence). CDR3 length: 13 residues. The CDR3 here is CATSRVSNQPQHF.

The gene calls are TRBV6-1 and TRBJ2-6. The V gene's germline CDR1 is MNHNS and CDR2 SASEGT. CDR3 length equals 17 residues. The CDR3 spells CASGERPFNSGANVLTF.

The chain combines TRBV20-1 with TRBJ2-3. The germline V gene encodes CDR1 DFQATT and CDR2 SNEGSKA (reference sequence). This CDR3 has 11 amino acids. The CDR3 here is CSATRQDTQYF.

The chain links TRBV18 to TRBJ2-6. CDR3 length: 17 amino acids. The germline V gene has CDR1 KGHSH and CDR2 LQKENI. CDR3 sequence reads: CASSPRDPNSGANVLTF.

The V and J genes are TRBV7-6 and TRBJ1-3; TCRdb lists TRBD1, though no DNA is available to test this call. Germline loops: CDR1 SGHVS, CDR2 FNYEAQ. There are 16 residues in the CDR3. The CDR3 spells CASSDGQRSSGNTIYF. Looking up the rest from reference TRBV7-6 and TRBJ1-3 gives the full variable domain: GAGVSQSPRYKVTKRGQDVALRCDPISGHVSLYWYRQALGQGPEFLTYFNYEAQQDKSGLPNDRFSAERPEGSISTLTIQRTEQRDSAMYRCASSDGQRSSGNTIYFGEGSWLTVV.

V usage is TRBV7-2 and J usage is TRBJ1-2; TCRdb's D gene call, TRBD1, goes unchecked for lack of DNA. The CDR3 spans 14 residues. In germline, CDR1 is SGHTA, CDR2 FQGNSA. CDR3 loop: CASSPQGDNYGYTF.

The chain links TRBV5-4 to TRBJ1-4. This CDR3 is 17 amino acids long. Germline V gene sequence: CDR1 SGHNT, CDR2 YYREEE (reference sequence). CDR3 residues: CASSLAVAAGTNEKLFF.

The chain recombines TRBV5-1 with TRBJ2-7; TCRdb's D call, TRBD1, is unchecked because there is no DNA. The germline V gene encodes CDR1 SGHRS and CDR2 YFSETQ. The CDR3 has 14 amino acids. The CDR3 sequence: CASSPDRGQYEQYF.

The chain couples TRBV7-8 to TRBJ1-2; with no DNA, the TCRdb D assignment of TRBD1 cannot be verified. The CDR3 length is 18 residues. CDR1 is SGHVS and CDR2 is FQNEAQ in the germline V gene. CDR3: CASSLPTQSTGTRYGYTF.

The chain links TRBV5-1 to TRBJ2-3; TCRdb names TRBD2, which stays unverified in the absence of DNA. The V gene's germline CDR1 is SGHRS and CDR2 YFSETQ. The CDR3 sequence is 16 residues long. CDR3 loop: CASGTSGGGSTDTQYF.

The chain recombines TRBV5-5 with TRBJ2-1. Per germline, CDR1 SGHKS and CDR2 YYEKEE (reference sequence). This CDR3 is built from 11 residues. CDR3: CASRRNDEQFF.

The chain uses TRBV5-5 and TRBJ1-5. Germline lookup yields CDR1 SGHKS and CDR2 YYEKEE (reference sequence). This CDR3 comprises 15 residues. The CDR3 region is CASSLVSGNNQPQHF.